This TCR beta chain is drawn from a study of shared clonotypes between healthy human individuals (dated by TCRdb to between 2020 and 2021). For the study in its entirety: The cohort included a few men and a couple of women between 18 and 49 years of age. For each donor, CD4 naive and CD4 memory were each run on three plates, CD8 naive on two plates, and CD8 memory on one plate. To estimate repertoire size and how much clonotype sharing occurs between individuals, the study deeply sequenced the blood TCR repertoires of several healthy adults. Libraries were prepared and TCR repertoires were sequenced by different laboratories using diverse techniques, in order to increase sequencing depth and limit assay-specific biases. Leukapheresis yielded between about 0.9 and 9.5 billion PBMCs per donor.

Broader findings and caveats from the paper: Pairwise subsampling led to the expectation that sequencing depth would affect the degree of clonotype sharing among donors. Even with the large sequencing depth, rarefaction of the sorted-subset datasets indicated that sequencing was incomplete. Naive subsets generally had larger estimated clonotype richness than memory subsets did. Only blood was sampled, and tissue TCR repertoires likely differ from those in blood. Higher generation probabilities were observed for clonotypes shared by all four sorted-subset donors than for non-shared clonotypes. About 5% of naive CD4, 3.5% of naive CD8, around 2.3% of memory CD4, and about 0.4% of memory CD8 clonotypes were shared across several donors. Because the study included a small number of donors, the genetic and exposure-history diversity represented was limited.

Donors were healthy HIV-negative adults with no recently reported acute infections or vaccinations. Every donor was a Caucasian adult living in Nashville, Tennessee, USA. CD4+ T cells were enriched by magnetic negative selection; naive cells were then positively selected on CD45RA, and the negative fraction formed the memory subset. After blood collection by leukapheresis, PBMCs were isolated using Ficoll-Histopaque density gradient centrifugation and then cryopreserved in the vapor phase of liquid nitrogen. Analytical flow cytometry was used to check the purity and quantity of every magnetically sorted T cell population. Genomic DNA was isolated from each sorted fraction and quantified by UV absorbance on a Nanodrop 2000c. CDR1 and CDR2, per the germline V gene (reference sequence), are GTSNPN and SVGIG. V was cut back by 0 bases and J by 1 base, leaving a gap of 9 bases between them. The CDR3 holds 14 amino acids from the cysteine to the phenylalanine. CDR3 DNA only is kept here, 42 bases in frame from base 1.

Using the deep immunoSEQ assay, TCR CDR3 regions were amplified from genomic DNA by multiplex PCR. Genomic DNA extracted from each cell subset was distributed evenly over all wells of several immunoSEQ 96-well plates, and each plate served as one replicate. Each replicate PCR for sorted subsets received around 0.2 ug genomic DNA, equal to 28,000 or so T cell genomes. Purified libraries were measured with a Qubit 3.0 fluorometer, size-checked on a Bioanalyzer 2100, and measured again with the KAPA Library Quantification kit. A separate single-read 150-cycle Illumina NextSeq 550 flow cell was used to sequence each immunoSEQ 96-well plate. On the authors' methods: Because the immunoSEQ output included only junctional sequences and no quality scores, the filtering could not be the same as the filtering used for full-length reads. Sequences were annotated with PyIR, a Python wrapper for IgBLAST v1.9, using IMGT germline references to assign V/J genes and CDR3. Reads were removed for weak V/J assignments (E-value above 1e-6), missing CDR3, stop codons, out-of-frame junctions, or ambiguous translated residues. V3J clonotypes were defined as sequences sharing an identical inferred V gene, J gene, and CDR3 amino acid sequence. To compute the percentage overlap between repertoires, the number of shared unique clonotypes was divided by the size of the smaller repertoire. RTK rarefaction, the Chao1 estimator, and Recon v2.1 estimates of unobserved clonotypes were used to assess repertoire richness. Generation probabilities for all TCRbeta clonotypes obtained by the gDNA method from four donors were computed using OLGA. Drawn from immuneACCESS, this table holds only the in-frame rearrangements with V and J called that TCRdb kept. Clones are partly lost; checked studies trace under half to an unresolved V gene and leave the rest unexplained. V and J calls and clone size come straight from that table; D and trimming were deduced from the DNA. The sample table records around 2.5 million clones; 80% to 95% of these occur just once. The top ten constitute 0.36% of the sample.

In regard to this clone: What antigen it recognizes has not been identified. Base qualities are missing; no much larger clone stands one base away.

The receptor's source is a man between 18 and 35 years old in good health. Some clones in this sample may be carry-over from other donors' samples. In this chain, TRBV30 is recombined with TRBJ2-5; the D gene is perhaps TRBD2, from 6 matching bases. Sequenced sample: naive CD4+ T cells from PBMCs. The cell subset or site label for this specimen denotes: CD45RA+ positively selected. The CDR3 reads as follows: CAWSVRESQETQYF. The sequence in DNA is TGTGCCTGGAGTGTCCGGGAGAGCCAAGAGACCCAGTACTTC.